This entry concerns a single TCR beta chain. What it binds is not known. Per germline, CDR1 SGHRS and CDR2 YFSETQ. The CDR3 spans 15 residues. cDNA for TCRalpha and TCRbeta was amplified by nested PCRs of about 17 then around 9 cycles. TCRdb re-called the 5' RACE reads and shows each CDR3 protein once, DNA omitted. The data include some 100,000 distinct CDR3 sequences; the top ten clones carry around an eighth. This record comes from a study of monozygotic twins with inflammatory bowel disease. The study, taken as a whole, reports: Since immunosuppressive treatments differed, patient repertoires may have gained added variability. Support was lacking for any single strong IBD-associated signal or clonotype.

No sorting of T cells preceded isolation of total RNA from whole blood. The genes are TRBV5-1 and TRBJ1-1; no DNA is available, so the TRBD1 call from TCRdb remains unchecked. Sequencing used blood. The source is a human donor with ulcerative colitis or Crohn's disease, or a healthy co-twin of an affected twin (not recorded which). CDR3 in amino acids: CASSLALGDGTEAFF. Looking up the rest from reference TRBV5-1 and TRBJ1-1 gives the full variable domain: KAGVTQTPRYLIKTRGQQVTLSCSPISGHRSVSWYQQTPGQGLQFLFEYFSETQRNKGNFPGRFSGRQFSNSRSEMNVSTLELGDSALYLCASSLALGDGTEAFFGQGTRLTVV.